A selection of T cell receptor beta chains follows, all from one sample in a study of regulatory T cells in long-lasting Graves disease. MiXCR, run by TCRdb on the multiplex PCR reads, gives a single entry per CDR3 protein. This table has some 410,000 distinct CDR3 sequences, less than 20% appearing once. These same records also appear under a second study, on T cells in Graves' hyperthyroidism and ophthalmopathy.

The starting material was peripheral blood mononuclear cells (PBMCs), obtained at new diagnosis, from a patient treated with antithyroid drugs. Receptors originate from a woman aged 30 to 39 with Graves disease. Both conserved end residues are part of each CDR3. A D gene is named only where the DNA matches it firmly. Clone size is given for some rows only: seen once, a few or many times, or a class if the clone is expanded.

TRBJ2-7 TRBV6-2/TRBV6-3 TRBD2 many CASSQLAGDPYEQYF TGTGCCAGCAGCCAACTAGCGGGAGACCCCTACGAGCAGTACTTC
TRBJ2-7 TRBV6-5 - few CVSSYSTQQAGYEQYF TGTGTCAGCAGTTACTCGACCCAACAGGCAGGGTACGAGCAGTACTTC
TRBJ2-1 TRBV6-2/TRBV6-3 TRBD2 few CASGFSGSSYNEQFF TGTGCCAGCGGGTTTAGCGGGAGCTCCTACAATGAGCAGTTCTTC
TRBJ2-1 TRBV4-2 TRBD2 few CASSQSIAGGAGHEQFF TGTGCCAGCAGCCAATCAATAGCGGGAGGTGCAGGGCATGAGCAGTTCTTC
TRBJ1-2 TRBV9 - many CASSVAGQGGKYGYTF TGTGCCAGCAGCGTAGCAGGTCAGGGAGGGAAGTATGGCTACACCTTC
TRBJ2-1 TRBV10-2 TRBD2 - CASSAGTSGSYEQFF TGCGCCAGCAGTGCCGGGACTAGCGGGAGCTATGAGCAGTTCTTC
TRBJ2-7 TRBV6-2/TRBV6-3 - - CASNPHEGREQYF TGTGCCAGCAACCCCCATGAGGGTCGGGAGCAGTACTTC
TRBJ2-5 TRBV7-2 TRBD2 many CASSLAPGLAEETQYF TGTGCCAGCAGCTTAGCGCCCGGGCTAGCGGAAGAGACCCAGTACTTC
TRBJ1-2 TRBV19 - few CASSTAVGYGYTF TGTGCCAGTAGTACCGCAGTTGGCTATGGCTACACCTTC
TRBJ1-2 TRBV27 - many CASSLQAGGTPYYGYTF TGTGCCAGCAGTTTACAAGCCGGCGGGACACCCTACTATGGCTACACCTTC
TRBJ2-1 TRBV14 TRBD2 few CASSQNPLAGGSPYNEQFF TGTGCCAGCAGCCAAAATCCTCTAGCGGGAGGGTCCCCCTACAATGAGCAGTTCTTC
TRBJ2-1 TRBV11-2 - many CASKSGWEQFF TGTGCCAGCAAGTCGGGCTGGGAGCAGTTCTTC
TRBJ1-2 TRBV5-4 - few CASSFGSDYGYTF TGTGCCAGCAGCTTTGGGTCAGACTATGGCTACACCTTC
TRBJ2-7 TRBV9 TRBD2 - CASSETGTSGLYEQYF TGTGCCAGCAGCGAGACCGGGACTAGCGGACTCTACGAGCAGTACTTC